This TCR beta chain stems from a study of early T cells in non-severe SARS-CoV-2 infection. Trimming shortened V by 5 bases and J by 0 bases, and 15 bases separated the two germline ends. CDR1 is SEHNR, CDR2 FQNEAQ, per germline (reference sequence). This CDR3 region has 16 residues. TCRdb analysed the 5' RACE reads with MiXCR anew, one entry per CDR3 protein. This sample has more than 70,000 distinct CDR3 sequences, with 12% to 15% found just once. This clonotype came up many times. Sequencing input: whole blood. The V call is TRBV7-9, the J call TRBJ2-3, with D possibly being TRBD1 or TRBD2 (6 bases each). The source is an adult who was a healthcare worker with PCR-confirmed SARS-CoV-2 infection or an uninfected control (not recorded which). Here the CDR3 DNA reads TGTGCCAGCAGCCCCCTTGGGGGGACAAGCACAGATACGCAGTATTTT. Its protein product is CASSPLGGTSTDTQYF.